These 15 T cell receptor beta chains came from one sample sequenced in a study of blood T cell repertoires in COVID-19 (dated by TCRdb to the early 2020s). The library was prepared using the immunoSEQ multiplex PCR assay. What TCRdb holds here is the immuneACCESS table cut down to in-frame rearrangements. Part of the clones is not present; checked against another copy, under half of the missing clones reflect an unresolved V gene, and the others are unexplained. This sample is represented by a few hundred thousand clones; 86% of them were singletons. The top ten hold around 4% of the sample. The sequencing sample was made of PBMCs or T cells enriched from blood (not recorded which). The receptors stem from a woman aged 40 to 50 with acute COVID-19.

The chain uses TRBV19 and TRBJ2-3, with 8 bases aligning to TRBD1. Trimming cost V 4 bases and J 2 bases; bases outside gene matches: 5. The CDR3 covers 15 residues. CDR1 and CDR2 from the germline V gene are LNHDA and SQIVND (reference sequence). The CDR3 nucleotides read TGTGCCAGTAGTACCACAGGGGGTTACACAGATACGCAGTATTTT. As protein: CASSTTGGYTDTQYF.

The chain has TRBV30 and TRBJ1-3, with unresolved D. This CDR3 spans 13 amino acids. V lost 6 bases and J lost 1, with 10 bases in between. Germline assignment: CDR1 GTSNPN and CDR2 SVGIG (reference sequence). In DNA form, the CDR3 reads TGTGCCTGCCCACCAACATCTGGAAACACCATATATTTT. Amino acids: CACPPTSGNTIYF.

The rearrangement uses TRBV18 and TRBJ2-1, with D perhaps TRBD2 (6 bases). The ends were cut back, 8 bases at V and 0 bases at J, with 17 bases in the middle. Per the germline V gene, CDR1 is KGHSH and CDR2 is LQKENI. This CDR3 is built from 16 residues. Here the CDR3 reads CASGGLAYSSYNEQFF. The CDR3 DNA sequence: TGTGCCAGCGGGGGACTCGCCTATAGCTCCTACAATGAGCAGTTCTTC.

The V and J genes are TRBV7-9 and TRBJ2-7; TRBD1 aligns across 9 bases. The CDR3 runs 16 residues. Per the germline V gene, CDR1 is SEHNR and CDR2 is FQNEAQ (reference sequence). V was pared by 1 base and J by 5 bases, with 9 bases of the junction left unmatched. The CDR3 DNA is TGTGCCAGCAGCTTAGGTGCCGGGACAGGGTCCCACGAGCAGTACTTC. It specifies CASSLGAGTGSHEQYF. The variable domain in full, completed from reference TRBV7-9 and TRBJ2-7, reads DTGVSQNPRHKITKRGQNVTFRCDPISEHNRLYWYRQTLGQGPEFLTYFQNEAQLEKSRLLSDRFSAERPKGSFSTLEIQRTEQGDSAMYLCASSLGAGTGSHEQYFGPGTRLTVT.

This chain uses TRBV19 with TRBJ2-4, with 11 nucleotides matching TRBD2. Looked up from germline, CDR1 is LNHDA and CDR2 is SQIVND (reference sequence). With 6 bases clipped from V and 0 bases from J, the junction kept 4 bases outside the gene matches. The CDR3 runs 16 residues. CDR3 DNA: TGTGCCAGTAGGACTAGCGGGGAACGAGCCAAAAACATTCAGTACTTC. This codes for CASRTSGERAKNIQYF.

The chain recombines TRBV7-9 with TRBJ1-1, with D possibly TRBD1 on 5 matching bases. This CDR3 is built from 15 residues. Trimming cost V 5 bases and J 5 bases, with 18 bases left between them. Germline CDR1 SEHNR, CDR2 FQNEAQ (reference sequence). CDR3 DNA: TGTGCCAGCAGCAATCAGGGTAGCATGGGGACTGAAGCTTTCTTT. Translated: CASSNQGSMGTEAFF.

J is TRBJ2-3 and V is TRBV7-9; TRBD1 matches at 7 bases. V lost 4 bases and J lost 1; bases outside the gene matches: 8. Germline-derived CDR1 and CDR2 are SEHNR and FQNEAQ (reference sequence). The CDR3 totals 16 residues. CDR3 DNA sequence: TGTGCCAGCAGCTCCCTTACAGGGGCCCGCACAGATACGCAGTATTTT. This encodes CASSSLTGARTDTQYF.

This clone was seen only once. DNA of the CDR3: TGCGCCAGCGGCTTTAGCGGGAGCAATGAGCAGTTCTTC. The encoded protein is CASGFSGSNEQFF. The chain joins TRBV4-1 to TRBJ2-1; TRBD2 aligns across 9 bases. This CDR3 has 13 residues. Germline V gene sequence: CDR1 MGHRA, CDR2 YSYEKL. The ends lost 8 bases at V and 6 bases at J; junction bases unmatched: 5.

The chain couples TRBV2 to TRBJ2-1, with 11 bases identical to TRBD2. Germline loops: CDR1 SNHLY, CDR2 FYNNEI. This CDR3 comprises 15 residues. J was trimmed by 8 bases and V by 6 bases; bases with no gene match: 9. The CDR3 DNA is TGTGCCAGCAGACTCCTAGCGGGAGGTTCGGATGAGCAGTTCTTC. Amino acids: CASRLLAGGSDEQFF.

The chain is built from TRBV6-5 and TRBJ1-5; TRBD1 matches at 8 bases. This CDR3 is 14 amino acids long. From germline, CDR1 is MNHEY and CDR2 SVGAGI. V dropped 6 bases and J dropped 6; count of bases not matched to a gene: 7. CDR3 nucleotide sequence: TGTGCCAGCAGATACAGACAGGGGAGTCAGCCCCAGCATTTT. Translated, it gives CASRYRQGSQPQHF.

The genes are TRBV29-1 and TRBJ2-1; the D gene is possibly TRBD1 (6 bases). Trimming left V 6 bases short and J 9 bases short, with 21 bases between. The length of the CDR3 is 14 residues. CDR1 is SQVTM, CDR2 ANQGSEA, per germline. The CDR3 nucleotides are TGCAGCGTCGCTCCCCGGGACATTTACGGTGAGCAGTTCTTC. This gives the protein CSVAPRDIYGEQFF.

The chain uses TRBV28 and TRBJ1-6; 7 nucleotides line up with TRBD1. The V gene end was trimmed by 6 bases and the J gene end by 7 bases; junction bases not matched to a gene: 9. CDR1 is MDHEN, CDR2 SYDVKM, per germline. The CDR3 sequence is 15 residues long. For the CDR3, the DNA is TGTGCCAGCAGCAGAATGACAGGGTTGAATTCACCCCTCCACTTT. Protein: CASSRMTGLNSPLHF.

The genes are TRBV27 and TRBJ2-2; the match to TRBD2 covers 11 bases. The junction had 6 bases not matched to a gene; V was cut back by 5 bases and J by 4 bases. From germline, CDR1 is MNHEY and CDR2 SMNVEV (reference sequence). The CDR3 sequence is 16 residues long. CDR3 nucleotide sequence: TGTGCCAGCAGTCAACTAGCGGGAGCGCTCACCGGGGAGCTGTTTTTT. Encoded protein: CASSQLAGALTGELFF.

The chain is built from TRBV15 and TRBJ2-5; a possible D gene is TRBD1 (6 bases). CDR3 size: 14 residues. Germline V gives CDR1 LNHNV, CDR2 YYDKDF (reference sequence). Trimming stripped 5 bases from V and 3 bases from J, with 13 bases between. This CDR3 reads CATSPRPGEETQYF. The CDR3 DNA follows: TGTGCCACCAGCCCCAGGCCAGGGGAAGAGACCCAGTACTTC.

The CDR3 DNA follows: TGTGCCAGCAGGCATCGAAAGGGGCGGAAGGGGAACACTGAAGCTTTCTTT. This codes for CASRHRKGRKGNTEAFF. This chain links TRBV28 with TRBJ1-1; maybe TRBD1 (5 bases). V shed 6 bases and J shed 1 base, with 21 bases lying between them. Germline CDR1 and CDR2: MDHEN and SYDVKM. The CDR3 length is 17 residues.